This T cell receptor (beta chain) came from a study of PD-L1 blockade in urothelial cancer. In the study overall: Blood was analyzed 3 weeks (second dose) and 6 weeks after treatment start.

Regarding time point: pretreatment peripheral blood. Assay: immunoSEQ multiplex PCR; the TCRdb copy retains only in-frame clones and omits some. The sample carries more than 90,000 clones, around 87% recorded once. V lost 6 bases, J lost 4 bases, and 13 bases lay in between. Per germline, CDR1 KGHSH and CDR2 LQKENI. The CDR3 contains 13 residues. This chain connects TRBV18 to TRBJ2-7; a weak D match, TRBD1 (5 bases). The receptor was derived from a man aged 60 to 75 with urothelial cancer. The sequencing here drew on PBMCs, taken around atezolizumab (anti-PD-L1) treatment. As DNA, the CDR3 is TGTGCCAGCTCCCTTACCCCAGGGTACGAGCAGTACTTC. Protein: CASSLTPGYEQYF.